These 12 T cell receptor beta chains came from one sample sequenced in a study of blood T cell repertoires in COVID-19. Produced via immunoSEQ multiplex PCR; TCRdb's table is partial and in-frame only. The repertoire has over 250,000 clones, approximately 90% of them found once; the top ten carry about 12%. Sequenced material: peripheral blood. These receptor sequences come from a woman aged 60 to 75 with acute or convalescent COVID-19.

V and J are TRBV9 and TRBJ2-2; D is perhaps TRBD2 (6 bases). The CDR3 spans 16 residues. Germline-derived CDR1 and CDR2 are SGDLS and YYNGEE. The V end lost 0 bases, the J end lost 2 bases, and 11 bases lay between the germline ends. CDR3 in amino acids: CASSVEMGTNTGELFF. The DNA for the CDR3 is TGTGCCAGCAGCGTAGAGATGGGGACTAACACCGGGGAGCTGTTTTTT.

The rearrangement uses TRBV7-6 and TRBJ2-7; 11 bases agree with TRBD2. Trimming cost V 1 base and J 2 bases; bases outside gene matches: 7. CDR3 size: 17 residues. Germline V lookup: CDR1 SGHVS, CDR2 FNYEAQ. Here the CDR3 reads CASSLGTTSGDPYEQYF. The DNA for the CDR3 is TGTGCCAGCAGCTTAGGCACGACTAGCGGGGACCCCTACGAGCAGTACTTC.

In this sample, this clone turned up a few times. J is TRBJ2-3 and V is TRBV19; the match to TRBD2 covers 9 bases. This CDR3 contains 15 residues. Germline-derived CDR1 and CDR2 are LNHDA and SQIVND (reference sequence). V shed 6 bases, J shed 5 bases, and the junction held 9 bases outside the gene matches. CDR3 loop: CASRNSGSFGDTQYF. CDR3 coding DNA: TGTGCCAGTAGGAATAGCGGGAGCTTCGGAGATACGCAGTATTTT.

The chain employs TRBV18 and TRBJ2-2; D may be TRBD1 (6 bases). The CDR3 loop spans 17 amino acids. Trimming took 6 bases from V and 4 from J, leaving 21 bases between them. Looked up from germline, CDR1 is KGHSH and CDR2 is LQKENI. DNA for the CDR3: TGTGCCAGCTCCTTCGGACAGCCTGGGTCGGGCACCGGGGAGCTGTTTTTT. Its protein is CASSFGQPGSGTGELFF.

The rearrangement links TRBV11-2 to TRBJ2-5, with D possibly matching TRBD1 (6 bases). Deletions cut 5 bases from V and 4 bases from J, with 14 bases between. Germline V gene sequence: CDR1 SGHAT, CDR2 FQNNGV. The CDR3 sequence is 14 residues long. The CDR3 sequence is CASSAQGWGETQYF. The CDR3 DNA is TGTGCCAGCAGCGCACAGGGCTGGGGAGAGACCCAGTACTTC.

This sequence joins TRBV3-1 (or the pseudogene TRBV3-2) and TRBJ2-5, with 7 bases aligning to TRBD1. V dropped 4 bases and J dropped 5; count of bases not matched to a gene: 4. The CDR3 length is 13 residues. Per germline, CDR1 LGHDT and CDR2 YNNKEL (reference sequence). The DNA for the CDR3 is TGTGCCAGCAGCCCTACAGGGGTTGAGACCCAGTACTTC. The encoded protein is CASSPTGVETQYF.

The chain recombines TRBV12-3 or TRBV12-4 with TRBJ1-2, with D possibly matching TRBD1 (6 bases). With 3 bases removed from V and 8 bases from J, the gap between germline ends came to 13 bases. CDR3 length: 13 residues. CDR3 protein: CASSFRGMGGYTF. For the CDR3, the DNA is TGTGCCAGCAGTTTCAGGGGCATGGGCGGCTACACCTTC.

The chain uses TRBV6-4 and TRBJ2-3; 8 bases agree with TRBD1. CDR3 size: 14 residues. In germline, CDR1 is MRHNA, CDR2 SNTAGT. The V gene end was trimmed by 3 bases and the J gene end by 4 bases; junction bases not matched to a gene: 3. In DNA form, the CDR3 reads TGTGCCAGCAGTGAAGGACAGGGCGCAGATACGCAGTATTTT. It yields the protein CASSEGQGADTQYF.

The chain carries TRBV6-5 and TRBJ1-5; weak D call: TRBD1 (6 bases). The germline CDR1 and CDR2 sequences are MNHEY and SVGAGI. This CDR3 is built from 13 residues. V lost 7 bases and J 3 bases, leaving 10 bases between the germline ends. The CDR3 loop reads CASNGQFNQPQHF. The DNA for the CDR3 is TGTGCCAGCAACGGACAGTTCAATCAGCCCCAGCATTTT.

The CDR3 is CAWYRDRGFSGANVLTF. DNA for the CDR3: TGTGCCTGGTACCGGGACAGGGGGTTCTCTGGGGCCAACGTCCTGACTTTC. The genes are TRBV30 and TRBJ2-6, with 11 nucleotides matching TRBD1. The CDR3 spans 17 residues. Germline loops: CDR1 GTSNPN, CDR2 SVGIG (reference sequence). Losses at the gene ends were 5 bases for V and 0 bases for J; bases not matched to a gene: 6. The whole variable domain, filled in from reference TRBV30 and TRBJ2-6, reads SQTIHQWPATLVQPVGSPLSLECTVEGTSNPNLYWYRQAAGRGLQLLFYSVGIGQISSEVPQNLSASRPQDRQFILSSKKLLLSDSGFYLCAWYRDRGFSGANVLTFGAGSRLTVL.

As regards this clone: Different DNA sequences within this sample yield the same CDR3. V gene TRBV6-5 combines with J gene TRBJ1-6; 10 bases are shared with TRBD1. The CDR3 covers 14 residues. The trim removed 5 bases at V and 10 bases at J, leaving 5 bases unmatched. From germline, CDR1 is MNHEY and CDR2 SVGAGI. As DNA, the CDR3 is TGTGCCAGCAGTCCCGGGACAGGGGTATCACCCCTCCACTTT. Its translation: CASSPGTGVSPLHF.

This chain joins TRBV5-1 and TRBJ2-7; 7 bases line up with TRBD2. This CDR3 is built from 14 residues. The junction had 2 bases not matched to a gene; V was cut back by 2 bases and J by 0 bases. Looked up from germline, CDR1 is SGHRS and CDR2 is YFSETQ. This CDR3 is CASSLAGSSYEQYF. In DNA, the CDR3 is TGCGCCAGCAGCTTAGCGGGGAGCTCCTACGAGCAGTACTTC.